This T cell receptor beta chain was obtained from a study of T cell clusters in autoimmune cytopenias (dated by TCRdb to the late 2010s). About the investigation overall: Among healthy donor controls, the mean age was approximately 52 years, the median age was roughly 60 years, and about 55% of the roughly 45 were female. Peripheral blood TRB and IGH repertoires were sequenced in autoimmune cytopenia patients at active disease and during treatment follow-up, alongside healthy, CLL and autoimmune hepatitis controls. The goal of the study was to determine whether autoimmune cytopenia patients have a disease-specific immune repertoire signature that could serve as a blood-based biomarker. TRB sequencing reached a median depth of approximately 56,000 reads per sample and yielded a median of 2,350 distinct TRB clonotypes per sample. Repertoires from autoimmune hepatitis patients were compared with those of 20 to 25 healthy donors matched for age and sex. Controls were approximately 23 age-matched healthy donors for primary cytopenia and roughly 13 age-matched CLL patients for secondary cytopenia.

TRB amplification used around 250 ng of peripheral blood genomic DNA, some 38,000 genome equivalents, per sample. To amplify TRB rearrangements, a touch-down multiplex PCR protocol was run with the TRB-A and TRB-B primer pools combined in a single tube. Two consecutive PCR reactions with Phusion HS II polymerase added Illumina adapters and sample indices to the amplicons. Amplicons were gel-purified with the NucleoSpin Gel and PCR Clean-up kit, then quantified by Qubit and quality-checked on an Agilent 2100 Bioanalyzer. Libraries were sequenced on an Illumina MiSeq using 600-cycle, single-indexed, paired-end runs. As for the authors' bioinformatics: MiXCR version 2.1.12 with the default MiXCR reference library was used to align and assemble TRB reads. A clone was defined by each unique CDR3 nucleotide sequence, and the analysis included only productive sequences with two or more reads. To assess repertoire diversity, an R script computed alpha-parameterized diversity profiles (alpha 0 to 5), which included the Shannon (alpha 1) and Simpson (alpha 2) indices. Combinatorial TRB VJ usage was computed with the tcR package and compared between cohorts by principal component analysis with ade4. GLIPH was used to cluster TCRbeta CDR3s in pairs of cohorts matched for age and read depth, and a Wilcoxon test was used to compare cluster frequencies. TCRdb reprocessed the reads and assigns one entry to each CDR3 protein sequence, leaving out DNA. The V and J calls come from TCRdb's annotation, not from the publication. The sample table records 5,500 to 6,000 distinct CDR3 sequences. The biggest ten clones account for 2.9% of the sample.

The investigation overall reported the following: The GLIPH analysis suggested a lack of physiological T cell clusters in primary autoimmune cytopenia patients, since approximately 50 clusters were exclusive to healthy donors whereas some 18 were exclusive to patients. Compared with active autoimmune hepatitis patients, healthy donors had almost three times as many exclusive TRB clusters, a finding consistent with an autoimmunity-wide signature. In the comparison of secondary cytopenia with CLL, the cluster-lack signature was not observed, apparently because the dominant lymphoma-associated repertoire masked the signature. The T cell clusters were defined in silico only, and their functional role remained to be validated experimentally. The TRB repertoire shifts, including less even repertoires in secondary cytopenia and CLL, mostly reflected lymphoma bias and not autoimmunity.

About this clonotype: This clone's antigen is unknown.

Taken from the germline V gene, the CDR1 and CDR2 loops are SGHTS and YDEGEE. The cysteine opens and the phenylalanine closes a CDR3 of 15 amino acids. No DNA accompanies this entry. These same data were also listed under a study on T cell repertoires in aging, cancer and after chemotherapy. As the second publication notes: Donors spanned six age groups from 30 or younger to 70 or older, with at least three individuals per group. Control TCR repertoires from healthy donors were recorded across several months to years, and re-sampling revealed clear clonal overlap. Approximately 10 million TCR reads were contained in the full dataset. Significantly lower blood TCR diversity and higher clonality were observed in untreated patients with hematological or solid cancers than in age-matched healthy donors. In healthy donors, the drop in TCR diversity with age came mainly from a loss of richness, whereas in cancer patients a loss of evenness also played a part. Median generation probability increased over the chemotherapy interval in both cancer cohorts, suggesting repertoire reconstitution through rebound thymic output. It was noted by the authors that conclusions about immunological memory after chemotherapy cannot be drawn from the repertoire data. To examine immunoaging and T cell reconstitution after chemotherapy, the study profiled TCR beta repertoires in peripheral blood from healthy donors and cancer patients. The cohort comprised 200 to 250 cancer patients, approximately 91 with hematological and around 120 with solid cancers, plus 95 healthy donors as a reference group. MiXCR versions 2.12 and 3.0.5 were used to process the TRB sequences. Shannon diversity, evenness, clonality (one minus evenness), and alpha-parameterized diversity profiles from alpha 0 to 5 were included as repertoire metrics. Generation probabilities of clones in paired pre- and post-chemotherapy samples were computed with the IGoR algorithm.

This clonotype was sampled from a human donor in good health. The sequenced sample was peripheral blood. The chain couples TRBV5-8 to TRBJ1-5; TCRdb picks TRBD1, but there is no DNA to check that call. The CDR3 is CASSKVGDRNQPQHF. Beyond the CDR3, the reference TRBV5-8 and TRBJ1-5 genes provide the residues; the full variable domain reads: EAGVTQSPTHLIKTRGQQATLRCSPISGHTSVYWYQQALGLGLQFLLWYDEGEERNRGNFPPRFSGRQFPNYSSELNVNALELEDSALYLCASSKVGDRNQPQHFGDGTRLSIL.